A selection of T cell receptor beta chains follows, all from one sample in a study of T-cell reconstitution after alpha-beta-depleted transplantation in children. MiXCR was run by TCRdb on the PCR reads, yielding one entry per CDR3 protein. The table shows hundreds of thousands of distinct CDR3 sequences, with over 10% occurring only once. The sample consisted of PBMCs, mostly from graft donor cells, taken 360 days after TCRalphabeta/CD19-depleted stem cell transplant. Receptors originate from a male patient younger than 18 who had a stem cell transplant for acute myeloid leukemia, so the T cells may come from the graft donor. Each CDR3 is given with its conserved first and last residue. The order of the fields is V gene, clone size, J gene, D gene, CDR3 DNA, CDR3 protein. A D gene is named only where the DNA matches it firmly. A clone size is listed for some rows: how often the clone was seen (once, few, many), or a class if it is expanded.

v_call: TRBV20-1; clone_size: few; j_call: TRBJ2-1; d_call: NA; cdr3_nt: TGCAGTGCCTCAGGGGCTAGCATGGCCTACAATGAGCAGTTCTTC; cdr3_aa: CSASGASMAYNEQFF
v_call: TRBV20-1; clone_size: few; j_call: TRBJ1-2; d_call: NA; cdr3_nt: TGCAGTGCTAGAGATCGGGGCTACACCTTC; cdr3_aa: CSARDRGYTF
v_call: TRBV19; clone_size: few; j_call: TRBJ2-2; d_call: TRBD2; cdr3_nt: TGTGCCAGTAGCCTTGGGCGGGAGAGGTCCGGGGAGCTGTTTTTT; cdr3_aa: CASSLGRERSGELFF
v_call: TRBV20-1; clone_size: NA; j_call: TRBJ2-7; d_call: NA; cdr3_nt: TGCAGTGCTAGAGTCCCATCCTACGAGCAGTACTTC; cdr3_aa: CSARVPSYEQYF
v_call: TRBV18; clone_size: few; j_call: TRBJ2-5; d_call: NA; cdr3_nt: TGTGCCAGCTCACCGGGTTCCGGGGTAGAGACCCAGTACTTC; cdr3_aa: CASSPGSGVETQYF
v_call: TRBV16; clone_size: few; j_call: TRBJ2-3; d_call: TRBD2; cdr3_nt: TGTGCCAGCAGCCAAGTGGGACTACGAGATACGCAGTATTTT; cdr3_aa: CASSQVGLRDTQYF
v_call: TRBV6-2/TRBV6-3; clone_size: NA; j_call: TRBJ2-6; d_call: TRBD2; cdr3_nt: TGTGCCAGCAGACAACTCGTGGCTAGCGGGAGCTCTGGGGCCAACGTCCTGACTTTC; cdr3_aa: CASRQLVASGSSGANVLTF
v_call: TRBV28; clone_size: NA; j_call: TRBJ2-2; d_call: TRBD1; cdr3_nt: TGTGCCAGCAGCCGGCCAGGGGGTGGCAACACCGGGGAGCTGTTTTTT; cdr3_aa: CASSRPGGGNTGELFF
v_call: TRBV28; clone_size: NA; j_call: TRBJ2-7; d_call: TRBD1; cdr3_nt: TGTGCCAGCAGTTTCTTAGGACAGGGCTACGAGCAGTACTTC; cdr3_aa: CASSFLGQGYEQYF
v_call: TRBV29-1; clone_size: few; j_call: TRBJ2-2; d_call: TRBD2; cdr3_nt: TGCAGCGTTGGACTAGCGGGAGGAAAAACCGGGGAGCTGTTTTTT; cdr3_aa: CSVGLAGGKTGELFF
v_call: TRBV27; clone_size: many; j_call: TRBJ2-1; d_call: NA; cdr3_nt: TGTGCCAGCAGTTCTGGCACCACCGGGACAGAGCAGTTCTTC; cdr3_aa: CASSSGTTGTEQFF
v_call: TRBV20-1; clone_size: many; j_call: TRBJ2-1; d_call: TRBD2; cdr3_nt: TGCAGTGCTAGAGTCCTAGCGGGAGGATCCTACAATGAGCAGTTCTTC; cdr3_aa: CSARVLAGGSYNEQFF
v_call: TRBV28; clone_size: NA; j_call: TRBJ2-6; d_call: NA; cdr3_nt: TGTGCCAGCAGTTTATTGCGTGGGGCCAACGTCCTGACTTTC; cdr3_aa: CASSLLRGANVLTF
v_call: TRBV12-3/TRBV12-4; clone_size: NA; j_call: TRBJ1-1; d_call: TRBD1; cdr3_nt: TGTGCCAGCAGAAGACCGGGACAGGGGATTTACACTGAAGCTTTCTTT; cdr3_aa: CASRRPGQGIYTEAFF
v_call: TRBV28; clone_size: few; j_call: TRBJ1-1; d_call: NA; cdr3_nt: TGTGCCAGCAGTCCCCCCCGCGGCCAGAACACTGAAGCTTTCTTT; cdr3_aa: CASSPPRGQNTEAFF
v_call: TRBV6-2/TRBV6-3; clone_size: NA; j_call: TRBJ2-7; d_call: TRBD2; cdr3_nt: TGTGCCAGCAGAATCCAGGGACTAGCGGGCTCCGAGCAGTACTTC; cdr3_aa: CASRIQGLAGSEQYF
v_call: TRBV27; clone_size: NA; j_call: TRBJ2-2; d_call: TRBD2; cdr3_nt: TGTGCCAGCAGTTTACTAGCGGGAGTTTGGGGGGAGCTGTTTTTT; cdr3_aa: CASSLLAGVWGELFF
v_call: TRBV28; clone_size: NA; j_call: TRBJ1-1; d_call: NA; cdr3_nt: TGTGCCAGCAGTTTAGGGGGGGTCTGGATGTTGAACACTGAAGCTTTCTTT; cdr3_aa: CASSLGGVWMLNTEAFF
v_call: TRBV6-2/TRBV6-3; clone_size: NA; j_call: TRBJ2-3; d_call: NA; cdr3_nt: TGTGCCAGCAGTCGGACGGAGTTTGATACGCAGTATTTT; cdr3_aa: CASSRTEFDTQYF
v_call: TRBV12-3/TRBV12-4; clone_size: many; j_call: TRBJ2-5; d_call: NA; cdr3_nt: TGTGCCAGCAGTTTAGCGCTGAGGTACCAAGAGACCCAGTACTTC; cdr3_aa: CASSLALRYQETQYF
v_call: TRBV24-1; clone_size: NA; j_call: TRBJ2-5; d_call: NA; cdr3_nt: TGTGCCACCAGTGATGCCGTAGTCCACCAAGAGACCCAGTACTTC; cdr3_aa: CATSDAVVHQETQYF
v_call: TRBV12-3/TRBV12-4; clone_size: NA; j_call: TRBJ2-7; d_call: NA; cdr3_nt: TGTGCCAGCAGTTCGGCAGCCTACGAGCAGTACTTC; cdr3_aa: CASSSAAYEQYF
v_call: TRBV7-9; clone_size: few; j_call: TRBJ2-7; d_call: TRBD1; cdr3_nt: TGTGCCAGCAGCGACCGACAGGGACCCTACGAGCAGTACTTC; cdr3_aa: CASSDRQGPYEQYF
v_call: TRBV10-3; clone_size: few; j_call: TRBJ2-2; d_call: NA; cdr3_nt: TGTGCCATCAGTGAGTCCAGGGTCGGAACCGGGGAGCTGTTTTTT; cdr3_aa: CAISESRVGTGELFF
v_call: TRBV9; clone_size: many; j_call: TRBJ2-2; d_call: NA; cdr3_nt: TGTGCCAGCAGCGAGGGCAGGAAGAACACCGGGGAGCTGTTTTTT; cdr3_aa: CASSEGRKNTGELFF
v_call: TRBV11-1; clone_size: few; j_call: TRBJ2-3; d_call: NA; cdr3_nt: TGTGCCAGCAGCAGTTCAGAGATGCTCCCCGAGGAAACGCAGTATTTT; cdr3_aa: CASSSSEMLPEETQYF
v_call: TRBV5-1; clone_size: NA; j_call: TRBJ1-1; d_call: NA; cdr3_nt: TGCGCCAGCAGCTTGTATGGACAGCTGAACACTGAAGCTTTCTTT; cdr3_aa: CASSLYGQLNTEAFF
v_call: TRBV12-2; clone_size: many; j_call: TRBJ2-2; d_call: NA; cdr3_nt: TGTGCAAGTCGCTTACCTAGCGTGAACACCGGGGAGCTGTTTTTT; cdr3_aa: CASRLPSVNTGELFF
v_call: TRBV20-1; clone_size: NA; j_call: TRBJ2-2; d_call: TRBD2; cdr3_nt: TGCAGTGCTAGTCTGCTAGCGGGAATCACCGGGGAGCTGTTTTTT; cdr3_aa: CSASLLAGITGELFF
v_call: TRBV18; clone_size: few; j_call: TRBJ2-2; d_call: NA; cdr3_nt: TGTGCCAGCTCACCTTCCCCATTTCACAGGACCTCGAACACCGGGGAGCTGTTTTTT; cdr3_aa: CASSPSPFHRTSNTGELFF
v_call: TRBV5-1; clone_size: many; j_call: TRBJ2-7; d_call: TRBD1; cdr3_nt: TGCGCCAGCAGCTTGGACAGGGGCTACTCGGAGCAGTACTTC; cdr3_aa: CASSLDRGYSEQYF
v_call: TRBV4-1; clone_size: NA; j_call: TRBJ2-7; d_call: TRBD2; cdr3_nt: TGCGCCAGCAGCCAAGATAAAGGACTAGCGGGACTCGTCCCTATCTACGAGCAGTACTTC; cdr3_aa: CASSQDKGLAGLVPIYEQYF
v_call: TRBV12-3/TRBV12-4; clone_size: NA; j_call: TRBJ2-7; d_call: NA; cdr3_nt: TGTGCCAGCAGTTTCTCTCTCTCCAGGCGTTCCTACGAGCAGTACTTC; cdr3_aa: CASSFSLSRRSYEQYF
v_call: TRBV14; clone_size: few; j_call: TRBJ2-2; d_call: NA; cdr3_nt: TGTGCCAGCAGCCAAGAACACGGACGGTACACCGGGGAGCTGTTTTTT; cdr3_aa: CASSQEHGRYTGELFF
v_call: TRBV28; clone_size: few; j_call: TRBJ2-1; d_call: NA; cdr3_nt: TGTGCCAGCAGCTCTGGCCTTATGGACTTCCCCTACAATGAGCAGTTCTTC; cdr3_aa: CASSSGLMDFPYNEQFF
v_call: TRBV28; clone_size: many; j_call: TRBJ2-7; d_call: TRBD1; cdr3_nt: TGTGCCAGCAGTTTTTTCGACAGGGAAAGGTACGAGCAGTACTTC; cdr3_aa: CASSFFDRERYEQYF
v_call: TRBV15; clone_size: NA; j_call: TRBJ2-3; d_call: TRBD2; cdr3_nt: TGTGCCACCAGCAGAGGGACTAGCGGGAGGGGGGCCACAGATACGCAGTATTTT; cdr3_aa: CATSRGTSGRGATDTQYF
v_call: TRBV6-5; clone_size: NA; j_call: TRBJ2-7; d_call: NA; cdr3_nt: TGTGCCAGCAGTTACTCGACGGGAAATTCCTACGAGCAGTACTTC; cdr3_aa: CASSYSTGNSYEQYF
v_call: TRBV12-3/TRBV12-4; clone_size: many; j_call: TRBJ2-1; d_call: TRBD2; cdr3_nt: TGTGCCAGCAGTCCACAGACTAGCGCCCGCAATGAGCAGTTCTTC; cdr3_aa: CASSPQTSARNEQFF
v_call: TRBV20-1; clone_size: NA; j_call: TRBJ2-3; d_call: TRBD2; cdr3_nt: TGCAGTGCTAGAGTCGGACTAGCAGGTGTGGATACGCAGTATTTT; cdr3_aa: CSARVGLAGVDTQYF